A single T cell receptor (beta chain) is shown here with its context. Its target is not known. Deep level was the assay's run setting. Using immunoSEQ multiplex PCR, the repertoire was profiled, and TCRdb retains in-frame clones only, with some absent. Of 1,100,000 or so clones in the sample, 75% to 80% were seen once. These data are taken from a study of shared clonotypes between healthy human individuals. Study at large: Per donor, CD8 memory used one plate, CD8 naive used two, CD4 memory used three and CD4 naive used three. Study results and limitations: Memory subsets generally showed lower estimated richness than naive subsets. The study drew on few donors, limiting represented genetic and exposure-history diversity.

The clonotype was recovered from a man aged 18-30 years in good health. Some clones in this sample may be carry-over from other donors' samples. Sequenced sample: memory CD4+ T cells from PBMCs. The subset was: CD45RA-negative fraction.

This CDR3 is CASQIGGATNEKLFF. CDR3 coding DNA: TGTGCCTCCCAAATAGGGGGGGCGACTAATGAAAAACTGTTTTTT. J is TRBJ1-4 and V is TRBV19, with D possibly matching TRBD1 (6 bases). Trimming removed 11 bases at V and 2 bases at J, with 18 bases between. Germline V CDR1 and CDR2: LNHDA, SQIVND (reference sequence). The CDR3 is made up of 15 amino acids.